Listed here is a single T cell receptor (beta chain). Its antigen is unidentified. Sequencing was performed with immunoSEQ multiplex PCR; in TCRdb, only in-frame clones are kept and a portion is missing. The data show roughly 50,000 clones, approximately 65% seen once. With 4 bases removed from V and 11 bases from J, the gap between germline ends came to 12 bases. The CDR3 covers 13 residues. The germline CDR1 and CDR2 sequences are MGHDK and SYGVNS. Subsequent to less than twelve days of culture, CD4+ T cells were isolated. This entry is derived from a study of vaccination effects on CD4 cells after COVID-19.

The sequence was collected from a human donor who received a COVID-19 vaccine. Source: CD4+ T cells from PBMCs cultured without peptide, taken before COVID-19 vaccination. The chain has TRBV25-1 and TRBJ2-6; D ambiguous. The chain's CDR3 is CASSAPPPDVLTF. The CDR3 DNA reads TGTGCCAGCAGTGCCCCGCCTCCTGACGTCCTGACTTTC.